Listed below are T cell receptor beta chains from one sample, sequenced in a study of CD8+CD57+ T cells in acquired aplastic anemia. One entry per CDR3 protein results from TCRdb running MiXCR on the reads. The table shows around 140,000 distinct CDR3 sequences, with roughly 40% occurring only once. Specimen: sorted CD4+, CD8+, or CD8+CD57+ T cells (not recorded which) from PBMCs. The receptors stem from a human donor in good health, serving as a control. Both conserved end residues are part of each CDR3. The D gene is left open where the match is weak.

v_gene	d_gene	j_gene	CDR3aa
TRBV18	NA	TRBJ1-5	CASSPPEGRGQPQHF
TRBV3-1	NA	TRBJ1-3	CASSQARGSGNTIYF
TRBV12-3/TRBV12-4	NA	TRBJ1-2	CASSLRGPNYGYTF
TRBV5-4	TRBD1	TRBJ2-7	CASTTRDRGYWEQYF
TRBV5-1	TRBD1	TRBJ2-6	CASSGTASAGANVLTF
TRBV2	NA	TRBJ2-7	CASTAISYEQYF
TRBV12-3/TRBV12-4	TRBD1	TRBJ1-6	CASRPGQSNSPLHF
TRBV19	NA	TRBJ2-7	CASSPSAIPYEQYF
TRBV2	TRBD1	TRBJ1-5	CALRDRADQPQHF
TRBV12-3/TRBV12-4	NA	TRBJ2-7	CASSFRQVAEQYF
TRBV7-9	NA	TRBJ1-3	CASSFRGGDTIYF
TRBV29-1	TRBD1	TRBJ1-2	CSVDRTGYYGYTF
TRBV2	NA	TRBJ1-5	CASSEWSGINQPQHF
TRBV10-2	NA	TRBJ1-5	CASSTGQAQPQHF
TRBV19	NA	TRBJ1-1	CASKESEGTEAFF
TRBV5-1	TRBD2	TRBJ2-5	CASSLAASGNQETQYF
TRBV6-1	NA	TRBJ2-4	CASTQGANIQYF
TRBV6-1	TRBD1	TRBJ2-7	CASSEARTGEQYF
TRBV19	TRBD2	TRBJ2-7	CATGAGGLEEQYF
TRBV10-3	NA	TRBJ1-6	CAISGLDSPLHF
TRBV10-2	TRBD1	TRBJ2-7	CASMGQNYEQYF
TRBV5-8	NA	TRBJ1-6	CASSLVSYNSPLHF
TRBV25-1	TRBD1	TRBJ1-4	CASRGDRSNEKLFF
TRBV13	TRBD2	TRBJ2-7	CASSGAWATSGTSGSYEQYF
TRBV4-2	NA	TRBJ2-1	CASSLPGLQAEQFF
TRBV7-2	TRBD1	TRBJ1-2	CASGNRGSYGYTF
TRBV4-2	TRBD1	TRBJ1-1	CAGSRQGGTEAFF
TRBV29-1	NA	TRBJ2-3	CSVESGVNTDTQYF
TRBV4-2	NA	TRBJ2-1	CASSLSLVGHNEQFF
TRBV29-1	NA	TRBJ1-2	CSADHGQNLYGYTF
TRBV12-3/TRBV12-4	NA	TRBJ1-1	CASRLRTGTSEAFF
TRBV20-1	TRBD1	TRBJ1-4	CSAPDRAPLGEKLFF
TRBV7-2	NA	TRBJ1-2	CASSLKRGSYGYTF
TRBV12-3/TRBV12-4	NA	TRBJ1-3	CASRLQDSGNTIYF
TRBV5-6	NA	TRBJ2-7	CASSLVTEGEAQYF
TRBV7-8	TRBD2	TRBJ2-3	CASSRGVRDTQYF
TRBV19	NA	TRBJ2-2	CASSPPRGRYSGELFF
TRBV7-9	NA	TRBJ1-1	CASSLERVLNTEAFF
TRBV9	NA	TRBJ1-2	CASSAKSVGNYGYTF
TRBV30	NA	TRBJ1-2	CAWRTNRNYGYTF
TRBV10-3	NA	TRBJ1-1	CAISGGAPSLEAFF
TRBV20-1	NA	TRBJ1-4	CSARDSIVNEKLFF
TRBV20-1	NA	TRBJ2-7	CSAISPVSSYEQYF
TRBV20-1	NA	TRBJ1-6	CSVRDFAGADSPLHF
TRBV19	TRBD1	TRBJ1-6	CASSITTGSSYNSPLHF
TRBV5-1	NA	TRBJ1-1	CASGIGVGGTEAFF
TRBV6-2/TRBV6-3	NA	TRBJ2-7	CASSYIPGFSEQYF
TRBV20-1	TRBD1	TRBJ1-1	CSAEGANTEAFF
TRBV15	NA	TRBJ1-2	CATSRDRGANYGYTF
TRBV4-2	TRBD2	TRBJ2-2	CASSQDGLAGVTGELFF
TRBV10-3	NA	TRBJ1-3	CAISERVSGNTIYF